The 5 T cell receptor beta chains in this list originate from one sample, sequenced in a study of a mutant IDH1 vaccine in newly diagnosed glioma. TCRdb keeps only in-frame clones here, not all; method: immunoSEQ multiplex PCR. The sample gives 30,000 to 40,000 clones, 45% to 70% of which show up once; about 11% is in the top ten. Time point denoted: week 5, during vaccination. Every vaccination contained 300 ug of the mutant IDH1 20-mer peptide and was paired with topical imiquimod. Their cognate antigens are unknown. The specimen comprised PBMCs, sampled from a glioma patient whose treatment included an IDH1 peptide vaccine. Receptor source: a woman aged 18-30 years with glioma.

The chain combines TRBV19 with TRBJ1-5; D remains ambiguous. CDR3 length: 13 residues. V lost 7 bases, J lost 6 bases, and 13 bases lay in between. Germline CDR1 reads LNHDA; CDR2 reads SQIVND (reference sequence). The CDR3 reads CASTFGSGQPQHF. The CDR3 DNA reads TGTGCCAGTACTTTTGGGTCGGGTCAGCCCCAGCATTTT.

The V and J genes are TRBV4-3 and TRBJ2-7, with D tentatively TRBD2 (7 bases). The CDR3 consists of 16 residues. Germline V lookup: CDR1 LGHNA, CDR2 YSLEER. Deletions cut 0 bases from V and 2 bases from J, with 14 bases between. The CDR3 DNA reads TGCGCCAGCAGCCAAGAGGGGGAGGGGGGTCCCTACGAGCAGTACTTC. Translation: CASSQEGEGGPYEQYF.

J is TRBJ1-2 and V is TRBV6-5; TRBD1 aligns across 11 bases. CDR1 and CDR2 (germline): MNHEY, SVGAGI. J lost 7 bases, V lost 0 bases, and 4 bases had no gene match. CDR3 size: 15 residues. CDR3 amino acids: CASSYSRTGGLGYTF. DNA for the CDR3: TGTGCCAGCAGTTACTCGAGGACAGGGGGCCTTGGCTACACCTTC.

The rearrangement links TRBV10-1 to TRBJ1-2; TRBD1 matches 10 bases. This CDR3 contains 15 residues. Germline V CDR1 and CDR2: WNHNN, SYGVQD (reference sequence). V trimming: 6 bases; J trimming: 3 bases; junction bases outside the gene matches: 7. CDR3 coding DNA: TGCGCCAGCAGCCCTAACGGGACAGGGGACTATGGCTACACCTTC. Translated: CASSPNGTGDYGYTF.

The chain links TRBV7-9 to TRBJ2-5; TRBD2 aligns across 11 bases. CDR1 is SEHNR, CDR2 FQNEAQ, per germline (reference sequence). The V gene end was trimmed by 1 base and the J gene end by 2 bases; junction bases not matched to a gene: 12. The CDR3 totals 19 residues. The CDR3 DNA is TGTGCCAGCAGCTTAGTAGGCCTAGCGGGGGGCGCCCTTCAAGAGACCCAGTACTTC. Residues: CASSLVGLAGGALQETQYF.